This TCR beta chain was sequenced for a study of blood T cell repertoires in COVID-19. Overall study: The study drew acute and convalescent COVID-19 samples from the United States, Italy and Spain. PBMCs, B-cell-depleted T cells, or T cells were the source of the cDNA or gDNA that made up the material.

Profiling relied on immunoSEQ multiplex PCR, and the TCRdb table lists in-frame clones only, not all of them. This table has under 300,000 clones, 70% to 85% appearing once. The sample consisted of peripheral blood. This TCR derives from a man aged 35 to 55 who had recovered from COVID-19.

This CDR3 reads CATLVFRDNEKLFF. In nucleotides, the CDR3 is TGTGCCACTCTAGTCTTCAGGGATAATGAAAAACTGTTTTTT. The chain recombines TRBV27 with TRBJ1-4; possibly TRBD1 for D (5 bases). The CDR3 length is 14 residues. The V and J ends lost 10 bases and 4 bases respectively, with 16 bases between them. Germline V gene data show CDR1 as MNHEY and CDR2 as SMNVEV (reference sequence).